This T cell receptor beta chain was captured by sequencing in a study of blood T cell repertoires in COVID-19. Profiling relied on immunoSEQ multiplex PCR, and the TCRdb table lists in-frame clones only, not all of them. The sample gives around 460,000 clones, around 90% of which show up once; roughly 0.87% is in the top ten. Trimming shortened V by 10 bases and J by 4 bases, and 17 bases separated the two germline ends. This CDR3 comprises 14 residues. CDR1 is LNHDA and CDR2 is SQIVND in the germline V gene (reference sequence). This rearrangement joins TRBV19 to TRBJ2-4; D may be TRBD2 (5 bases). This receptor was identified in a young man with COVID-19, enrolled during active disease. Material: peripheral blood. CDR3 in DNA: TGTGCCACATCGCCTTGGACGGGGAAAAACATTCAGTACTTC. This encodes CATSPWTGKNIQYF.